What follows are 32 T cell receptor beta chains derived from one specimen sequenced in a study of OX40 agonist ivuxolimab in advanced cancers. Sequencing was performed with immunoSEQ multiplex PCR; in TCRdb, only in-frame clones are kept and a portion is missing. The sample yields about 77,000 clones, less than 90% seen once. The sample was CD4+ or CD8+ T cells sorted from blood, taken in a trial of the OX40 agonist ivuxolimab. All receptors come from an adult with an advanced solid tumor such as melanoma, head and neck, liver or kidney cancer.

This chain joins TRBV7-2 and TRBJ2-3; 11 nucleotides match TRBD2. Per germline, CDR1 SGHTA and CDR2 FQGNSA. The CDR3 runs to 16 residues. V gave up 2 bases and J gave up 4 bases; unmatched junction bases: 5. This CDR3 reads CASSLLAGGVADTQYF. Here the CDR3 DNA reads TGTGCCAGCAGCTTATTAGCGGGGGGGGTCGCAGATACGCAGTATTTT.

The chain has TRBV9 and TRBJ1-2; the match to TRBD1 covers 7 bases. This CDR3 region has 15 residues. V shed 3 bases, J shed 1 base, and the junction held 6 bases outside the gene matches. CDR1 is SGDLS, CDR2 YYNGEE, per germline. CDR3 sequence (DNA): TGTGCCAGCAGCGCCCCCCAGGGGGGTAACTATGGCTACACCTTC. It translates to CASSAPQGGNYGYTF. Supplemented by reference TRBV9 and TRBJ1-2, the full variable domain reads DSGVTQTPKHLITATGQRVTLRCSPRSGDLSVYWYQQSLDQGLQFLIQYYNGEERAKGNILERFSAQQFPDLHSELNLSSLELGDSALYFCASSAPQGGNYGYTFGSGTRLTVV.

This clone came up once. This rearrangement joins TRBV11-2 to TRBJ2-2, with D possibly being TRBD1 (6 bases). Trimming stripped 5 bases from V and 0 bases from J, with 10 bases between. Germline CDR1 is SGHAT and CDR2 is FQNNGV. The CDR3 length is 15 residues. The DNA for the CDR3 is TGTGCCAGCAGCCTCCGGACAGCGAACACCGGGGAGCTGTTTTTT. This encodes CASSLRTANTGELFF.

This clone was counted once. The chain joins TRBV19 to TRBJ1-5, with a tentative D call TRBD1 (6 bases). The CDR3 has 16 amino acids. The ends were cut back, 7 bases at V and 0 bases at J, with 16 bases in the middle. Germline V gene lookup returns CDR1 LNHDA and CDR2 SQIVND (reference sequence). The CDR3 coding sequence is TGTGCCAGTATAACCACGGCAGGGGCTAGCAATCAGCCCCAGCATTTT. It encodes CASITTAGASNQPQHF.

The genes are TRBV5-8 and TRBJ1-1, with D unclear. Germline loops: CDR1 SGHTS, CDR2 YDEGEE. The length of the CDR3 is 13 residues. Trimming stripped 4 bases from V and 5 bases from J, with 12 bases between. The DNA of the CDR3 is TGTGCCAGCAGCCAGACGACGGGGACTGAAGCTTTCTTT. Its protein is CASSQTTGTEAFF.

The chain employs TRBV2 and TRBJ1-6, with D unresolved. The V end lost 7 bases, the J end lost 2 bases, and 9 bases lay between the germline ends. Germline CDR1 is SNHLY and CDR2 is FYNNEI. This CDR3 comprises 14 residues. The CDR3 region is CASTLSTYNSPLHF. DNA for the CDR3: TGTGCCAGCACTCTCTCGACCTATAATTCACCCCTCCACTTT.

The gene calls are TRBV5-1 and TRBJ1-3; the D is unclear. Per germline, CDR1 SGHRS and CDR2 YFSETQ. Trimming left V 6 bases short and J 7 bases short, with 14 bases between. This CDR3 has 13 amino acids. DNA of the CDR3: TGCGCCAGCACTCCGGACCTGGGGAACACCATATATTTT. Encoded protein: CASTPDLGNTIYF.

V usage is TRBV4-3 and J usage is TRBJ2-2; TRBD2 matches 12 bases. The CDR3 loop spans 16 amino acids. Germline V gene sequence: CDR1 LGHNA, CDR2 YSLEER. V lost 4 bases to trimming and J lost 3 bases; unmatched junction nucleotides: 3. The CDR3 region has the DNA TGCGCCAGCAGCCTCCTAGCGGGGGGGGACACCGGGGAGCTGTTTTTT. Encoded protein: CASSLLAGGDTGELFF.

This clone was observed a handful of times. This chain connects TRBV6-6 to TRBJ1-2, with TRBD1 matching 8 bases. The CDR3 is made up of 14 amino acids. In germline, CDR1 is MNHNY, CDR2 SVGAGI (reference sequence). V trimming: 6 bases; J trimming: 3 bases; junction bases outside the gene matches: 6. The CDR3 reads CASRQDRDHYGYTF. The CDR3 DNA sequence: TGTGCCAGCAGACAGGACAGGGATCACTATGGCTACACCTTC.

The chain recombines TRBV7-2 with TRBJ2-2; D is unclear. V was shortened by 1 base and J by 0 bases, with 3 bases between the two germline ends. Germline CDR1 SGHTA, CDR2 FQGNSA. The CDR3 totals 14 residues. The CDR3 spells CASSLEPNTGELFF. DNA of the CDR3: TGTGCCAGCAGCTTAGAACCGAACACCGGGGAGCTGTTTTTT.

This chain uses TRBV6-5 with TRBJ1-2; unclear D gene. The germline gives CDR1 MNHEY, CDR2 SVGAGI. CDR3 length: 12 residues. The ends were cut back, 6 bases at V and 3 bases at J, with 8 bases in the middle. The CDR3 DNA is TGTGCCAGCAGAACACAGTACTATGGCTACACCTTC. As protein: CASRTQYYGYTF.

CDR3 bases: TGTGCCAGCAGTCCTCAAAGGGGCCAAGAGACCCAGTACTTC. This encodes CASSPQRGQETQYF. J is TRBJ2-5 and V is TRBV27, with D perhaps TRBD1 (5 bases). This CDR3 is built from 14 residues. The germline V gene encodes CDR1 MNHEY and CDR2 SMNVEV (reference sequence). The germline V and J ends were trimmed by 5 bases and 1 base, with 11 bases remaining between them.

This chain uses TRBV6-6 with TRBJ2-7; 9 positions agree with TRBD1. This CDR3 comprises 15 residues. Trimming at V came to 3 bases and at J to 3 bases, leaving 6 bases not matched to a gene. The V gene's germline CDR1 is MNHNY and CDR2 SVGAGI (reference sequence). The CDR3 DNA reads as TGTGCCAGCAGTTATTCCGGGACAGGGCACTACGAGCAGTACTTC. It translates to CASSYSGTGHYEQYF.

A single count supports this clone. The J gene is TRBJ1-2, the V gene TRBV5-1; tentatively, D is TRBD1 (5 bases). Trimming removed 2 bases from V and 4 bases from J, with 15 bases in between. The CDR3 consists of 15 residues. Germline V gene lookup returns CDR1 SGHRS and CDR2 YFSETQ. The CDR3 reads CASSFLGAQGYGYTF. CDR3 DNA: TGCGCCAGCAGCTTTCTCGGGGCGCAAGGCTATGGCTACACCTTC.

This clone has a single count. The chain is built from TRBV10-2 and TRBJ1-1; D possibly corresponds to TRBD1 (6 bases). The length of the CDR3 is 12 residues. The germline V gene has CDR1 WSHSY and CDR2 SAAADI. The V gene lost 4 bases and the J gene lost 8 bases, with 11 bases spanning the gap. The CDR3 loop is CASSAQGTEAFF. Written as DNA, the CDR3 is TGCGCCAGCAGTGCACAGGGAACCGAAGCTTTCTTT.

This rearrangement joins TRBV5-8 to TRBJ1-5, with D maybe TRBD1 (5 bases). V was pared by 3 bases and J by 7 bases, with 20 bases between. CDR1 and CDR2 (germline): SGHTS, YDEGEE. This CDR3 comprises 16 residues. This chain's CDR3 is CASSSLTGTHSQPQHF. In nucleotides, the CDR3 is TGTGCCAGCAGCTCACTTACAGGAACCCACAGCCAGCCCCAGCATTTT.

This clone appeared once. One junction end does not reproduce the germline sequence, and a read error may be involved. The chain employs TRBV5-1 and TRBJ1-5; D is unresolved. Looked up from germline, CDR1 is SGHRS and CDR2 is YFSETQ. The length of the CDR3 is 12 residues. CDR3 sequence reads: CASSLVGQPQHF. The CDR3 DNA reads as TGTGCCAGCAGCTTGGTAGGTCAGCCCCAGCATTTT. The variable domain in full, completed from reference TRBV5-1 and TRBJ1-5, reads KAGVTQTPRYLIKTRGQQVTLSCSPISGHRSVSWYQQTPGQGLQFLFEYFSETQRNKGNFPGRFSGRQFSNSRSEMNVSTLELGDSALYLCASSLVGQPQHFGDGTRLSIL.

The chain links TRBV29-1 to TRBJ1-2; D gene uncertain. The CDR3 has 12 residues. CDR1 and CDR2 (germline): SQVTM, ANQGSEA. V dropped 8 bases and J dropped 0 bases, with 10 bases sitting between them. Here the CDR3 DNA reads TGCAGCCCAGGTGGCGCTAACTATGGCTACACCTTC. Translated, it gives CSPGGANYGYTF.

The chain joins TRBV7-2 to TRBJ2-7; D remains ambiguous. The CDR3 totals 15 residues. From germline, CDR1 is SGHTA and CDR2 FQGNSA. Trimming cost V 3 bases and J 6 bases, with 18 bases left between them. CDR3 residues: CASSFSLLPLGEQYF. In DNA form, the CDR3 reads TGTGCCAGCAGCTTCAGCCTCCTGCCCCTTGGCGAGCAGTACTTC.

This clone was seen a few times. The genes are TRBV30 and TRBJ2-7; tentatively, D is TRBD2 (6 bases). Germline CDR1 and CDR2: GTSNPN and SVGIG (reference sequence). Trimming took off 5 bases at V and 6 bases at J, with 17 bases between the two ends. The CDR3 consists of 13 residues. The CDR3 loop reads CAWSGRVEGEQYF. For the CDR3, the DNA is TGTGCCTGGTCCGGTCGGGTGGAGGGCGAGCAGTACTTC.

The chain uses TRBV6-1 and TRBJ1-2; D possibly corresponds to TRBD1 (6 bases). V was clipped by 8 bases and J by 4 bases, with 17 bases between them. There are 14 residues in the CDR3. Germline loops: CDR1 MNHNS, CDR2 SASEGT. As DNA, the CDR3 is TGTGCCAGCCGGAGGGGGATCACAATCTATGGCTACACCTTC. Amino acids: CASRRGITIYGYTF.

V is TRBV11-2 and J is TRBJ2-3; no reliable D call. Trimming pared 5 bases from V and 6 bases from J, leaving 9 bases between. This CDR3 region has 12 residues. Germline V gene data show CDR1 as SGHAT and CDR2 as FQNNGV. The chain's CDR3 is CASSTARDTQYF. CDR3 DNA sequence: TGTGCCAGCAGCACCGCCAGGGATACGCAGTATTTT.

The chain joins TRBV18 to TRBJ1-3, with 8 positions matching TRBD1. Germline V lookup: CDR1 KGHSH, CDR2 LQKENI. The CDR3 covers 18 residues. V lost 4 bases and J lost 0; bases outside the gene matches: 11. The DNA of the CDR3 is TGTGCCAGCTCACGAAATAGACAGGGGATGTCCTCTGGAAACACCATATATTTT. Amino acids: CASSRNRQGMSSGNTIYF.

This clone was detected a few times. The chain links TRBV11-2 to TRBJ2-6, with 8 bases matching TRBD1. Losses at the gene ends were 5 bases for V and 0 bases for J; bases not matched to a gene: 9. The CDR3 has 18 residues. Germline V gene sequence: CDR1 SGHAT, CDR2 FQNNGV. The DNA of the CDR3 is TGTGCCAGCAGCCTCCTACAGGGGGTAAACTCTGGGGCCAACGTCCTGACTTTC. Its protein product is CASSLLQGVNSGANVLTF.

The chain joins TRBV11-3 to TRBJ2-2; D not resolved. Trimming cost V 5 bases and J 3 bases, with 10 bases left between them. Germline CDR1 SGHNT, CDR2 YENEEA. The CDR3 extends over 14 amino acids. The CDR3 nucleotides read TGTGCCAGCAGCCTGCTGGGGTACACCGGGGAGCTGTTTTTT. Amino acid sequence: CASSLLGYTGELFF.

J is TRBJ2-5 and V is TRBV7-9, with D maybe TRBD1 (5 bases). Germline CDR1 and CDR2: SEHNR and FQNEAQ (reference sequence). The V end was cut by 2 bases, the J end by 4 bases, with 11 bases between. The CDR3 sequence is 14 residues long. As DNA, the CDR3 is TGTGCCAGCAGCTTAAGGGGTAGAGGAGAGACCCAGTACTTC. It yields the protein CASSLRGRGETQYF.

DNA of the CDR3: TGTGCCAGCAGTCCATCAGGGGCGGCTGGCTACACCTTC. Its protein product is CASSPSGAAGYTF. V is TRBV7-2 and J is TRBJ1-2; a weak D match, TRBD1 (6 bases). Germline V gene data show CDR1 as SGHTA and CDR2 as FQGNSA. The CDR3 length is 13 residues. V lost 6 bases, J lost 7 bases, and 15 bases lay in between.

The chain recombines TRBV2 with TRBJ1-3; tentatively, D is TRBD1 (5 bases). V lost 6 bases, J lost 0 bases, and 15 bases lay in between. This CDR3 has 16 amino acids. The germline V gene has CDR1 SNHLY and CDR2 FYNNEI. The CDR3 region has the DNA TGTGCCAGCAGATTGGGCAGGGAAGTCTCTGGAAACACCATATATTTT. It translates to CASRLGREVSGNTIYF.

The V gene is TRBV7-3, the J gene TRBJ2-6; tentative D call: TRBD1 (5 bases). V was clipped by 0 bases and J by 3 bases, with 9 bases between them. This CDR3 has 16 residues. From germline, CDR1 is SGHTA and CDR2 FQGTGA. The CDR3 DNA sequence: TGTGCCAGCAGCTTAACAGGGGCTCGTGGGGCCAACGTCCTGACTTTC. The encoded protein is CASSLTGARGANVLTF.

As to this clone: Other DNA sequences in the same sample also yield this CDR3. J is TRBJ2-3 and V is TRBV5-1; no clear D. Germline assignment: CDR1 SGHRS and CDR2 YFSETQ. V shed 0 bases and J shed 4 bases, with 12 bases lying between them. The CDR3 consists of 15 residues. The CDR3 coding sequence is TGCGCCAGCAGCTTGGAAGGTAGGGTCCCAGATACGCAGTATTTT. Its translation: CASSLEGRVPDTQYF.

This clone was seen a handful of times. J is TRBJ1-5 and V is TRBV4-3, with a possible D match to TRBD1 (5 bases). Germline loops: CDR1 LGHNA, CDR2 YSLEER. The CDR3 loop spans 15 amino acids. The V and J ends lost 1 base and 1 base respectively, with 8 bases between them. CDR3 nucleotides: TGCGCCAGCAGCCAAGCAAAGGGGAGCAATCAGCCCCAGCATTTT. Protein sequence: CASSQAKGSNQPQHF.

The CDR3 loop reads CASSFRTGGNSPLHF. CDR3 sequence (DNA): TGTGCCAGCAGCTTCCGGACAGGAGGAAATTCACCCCTCCACTTT. This chain uses TRBV11-3 with TRBJ1-6; 7 bases align to TRBD1. Looked up from germline, CDR1 is SGHNT and CDR2 is YENEEA. The CDR3 covers 15 residues. The V and J ends lost 3 bases and 7 bases, in that order; junction bases with no gene match: 6.